This T cell receptor beta chain was captured in a study of T-cell memory formation after mild COVID-19. The study, taken as a whole, reports: Proof of SARS-CoV-2 specificity was absent for the second-wave clones that crested on day 37. Contracting CD4+ clones sat mainly in CM and EM; CD8+ in EMRA.

As for this clonotype: Its antigen is unknown.

In germline, CDR1 is KGHDR, CDR2 SFDVKD. V was clipped by 1 base and J by 4 bases; unmatched bases: 11. The CDR3 extends over 17 amino acids. TCRdb processed the 5' RACE reads anew with MiXCR; each CDR3 protein has one entry. Of fewer than 250,000 distinct CDR3 sequences listed, roughly a tenth are singletons. The gene calls are TRBV24-1 and TRBJ2-7, with TRBD1 matching 8 bases. The receptor was derived from a man aged 18 to 30 who had mild COVID-19 (a few samples of this study predate the infection). Cell type and time point are not known. Sequenced material: PBMCs or a T cell subset sorted from them (not recorded which). This chain's CDR3 is CATSDLICDRGGYEQYF. CDR3 coding DNA: TGTGCCACCAGTGATTTAATCTGCGACAGGGGTGGTTACGAGCAGTACTTC.